Listed below are T cell receptor beta chains from one sample, sequenced in a study of blood T cell repertoires in COVID-19. Produced via immunoSEQ multiplex PCR; TCRdb's table is partial and in-frame only. The sample holds under 500,000 clones, approximately 90% seen once. Sequencing was carried out using peripheral blood. The receptors stem from a woman aged 25-40 years with acute or convalescent COVID-19. Both conserved end residues are part of each CDR3. The D gene is left open where the match is weak. Clone sizes are given selectively: once, few, many, or a class where the clone is expanded.

>TRBV19|TRBJ1-6|NA|few
TGTGCCAGTAGGCGTGGAGACGGGGGTTCACCCCTCCACTTT
CASRRGDGGSPLHF
>TRBV7-2|TRBJ1-3|NA|NA
TGTGCCAGCAGCTTAGCCACCTCAGGGAACTCCGGAAACACCATATATTTT
CASSLATSGNSGNTIYF
>TRBV11-2|TRBJ2-5|TRBD2|NA
TGTGCCAGCAGCTCGCCGGAGCGGGGGTCCCAAGAGACCCAGTACTTC
CASSSPERGSQETQYF
>TRBV2|TRBJ2-5|TRBD1|NA
TGTGCCAGCGGGACAGGGCAAGAGACCCAGTACTTC
CASGTGQETQYF
>TRBV19|TRBJ2-3|TRBD2|NA
TGTGCCAGTAGTCCGAAGCGGGGGGCAGATACGCAGTATTTT
CASSPKRGADTQYF
>TRBV7-9|TRBJ1-5|TRBD1|NA
TGTGCCAGCAGCTGGGGACAGGGTTCCGGTAAGAGCAATCAGCCCCAGCATTTT
CASSWGQGSGKSNQPQHF
>TRBV5-1|TRBJ2-1|TRBD1|NA
TGCGCCAGCAGCTTGACCTCTTCAGGGGGCTACGGCTGGGAGCAGTTCTTC
CASSLTSSGGYGWEQFF
>TRBV2|TRBJ2-7|TRBD1|NA
TGTGCCAGCAGTATACCGGGACAGGGCCTCGAGCAGTACTTC
CASSIPGQGLEQYF
>TRBV15|TRBJ1-1|NA|NA
TGTGCCACCAGCAGAGATGCCGGGGAGGGCTGGTTCTACACTGAAGCTTTCTTT
CATSRDAGEGWFYTEAFF
>TRBV5-1|TRBJ2-7|NA|NA
TGCGCCAGCAGCTTGACGGGAGAGCAGTACTTC
CASSLTGEQYF
>TRBV30|TRBJ1-5|TRBD1|NA
TGTGCCTGGAGCCAGACGGGGACAGGGCGCATTTTGGGTAGTCAGCCCCAGCATTTT
CAWSQTGTGRILGSQPQHF
>TRBV7-6|TRBJ1-3|NA|NA
TGTGCCAGCAGCTTATTTCCCATGGGACTGCCTAGAAACACCATATATTTT
CASSLFPMGLPRNTIYF
>TRBV6-1|TRBJ2-7|NA|NA
TGTGCCAGCAGTGGACAAATACAGGGGGGGTTGGGTGAGCAGTACTTC
CASSGQIQGGLGEQYF
>TRBV12-3/TRBV12-4|TRBJ1-2|NA|NA
TGTGCCAGCAGTGGCGCTCGGGGCTATGGCTACACCTTC
CASSGARGYGYTF
>TRBV7-8|TRBJ2-7|NA|NA
TGTGCCAGCAGCTTACTAGAGTACTCCACCTACGAGCAGTACTTC
CASSLLEYSTYEQYF
>TRBV2|TRBJ1-3|NA|NA
TGTGCCAGCAGGATAGTTATTGAGTCTGGAAACACCATATATTTT
CASRIVIESGNTIYF
>TRBV28|TRBJ2-7|TRBD2|NA
TGTGCCAGCATAACTAGCGGGGGGCTAGGAGAGCAGTACTTC
CASITSGGLGEQYF
>TRBV10-3|TRBJ1-3|NA|NA
TGTGCCATCAGGAACAGGGACTCTGGAAACACCATATATTTT
CAIRNRDSGNTIYF
>TRBV9|TRBJ1-3|NA|few
TGTGCCAGCAGCGTAGGACAGGATTACTCTGGAAACACCATATATTTT
CASSVGQDYSGNTIYF
>TRBV21-1|TRBJ2-7|NA|NA
TGTGCCAGCAGCCTAACCGCGTACGAGCAGTACTTC
CASSLTAYEQYF
>TRBV2|TRBJ2-5|TRBD1|few
TGTGCCAGCAGACCTACGGGTGTAGGGGGCGAGACCCAGTACTTC
CASRPTGVGGETQYF
>TRBV5-5|TRBJ2-3|NA|NA
TGTGCCAGCAGCTTGGTGATGGTTGCCCGACACACAGATACGCAGTATTTT
CASSLVMVARHTDTQYF
>TRBV12-5|TRBJ2-1|NA|NA
TGTGCTAGTGGTCCCCGCTCGGGGTTTGAGCAGTTCTTC
CASGPRSGFEQFF
>TRBV19|TRBJ2-7|NA|NA
TGTGCCAGTAGTATGGGCAGCTCCTACGAGCAGTACTTC
CASSMGSSYEQYF
>TRBV9|TRBJ1-2|TRBD1|NA
TGTGCCAGCAGCGTCCGGGGAGAGAATACAGGGGGCGATGGCTACACCTTC
CASSVRGENTGGDGYTF
>TRBV10-2|TRBJ1-2|NA|NA
TGCGCCAGCAGATCTGGACAGAGTAACTATGGCTACACCTTC
CASRSGQSNYGYTF
>TRBV18|TRBJ1-3|NA|NA
TGTGCCACCCTCAGCCGGGACACCACTAACACCATATATTTT
CATLSRDTTNTIYF
>TRBV7-9|TRBJ1-2|TRBD1|NA
TGTGCCAGCAGCCACATGACAGGGGAGGTAGATGGCTACACCTTC
CASSHMTGEVDGYTF
>TRBV5-1|TRBJ1-5|TRBD1|few
TGCGCCAGCAGCTTGGGGACAGGGGCGAATCAGCCCCAGCATTTT
CASSLGTGANQPQHF
>TRBV28|TRBJ1-2|NA|NA
TGTGCCAGCAGTTTATATGGGCAGGCCCCCCGGACTAACTATGGCTACACCTTC
CASSLYGQAPRTNYGYTF
>TRBV6-5|TRBJ2-5|TRBD1|NA
TGTGCCAGTGACCGGGACAGGGGGCAAAAGACCCAGTACTTC
CASDRDRGQKTQYF
>TRBV30|TRBJ1-5|TRBD1|once
TGTGCCTGGACCCTTGGGACAGGGCCCGATCAGCCCCAGCATTTT
CAWTLGTGPDQPQHF
>TRBV4-1|TRBJ1-1|NA|few
TGCGCCAGCAGCCAAGTTGACAGGGAAGCTTTCTTT
CASSQVDREAFF
>TRBV3-1/TRBV3-2|TRBJ2-1|TRBD2|NA
TGTGCCAGCAGCCAAGGGATGGGGGGGGATGAGCAGTTCTTC
CASSQGMGGDEQFF
>TRBV6-6|TRBJ2-2|TRBD2|few
TGTGCCAGCAGTCGTCGACCGGGACTAGCGAACACCGGGGAGCTGTTTTTT
CASSRRPGLANTGELFF
>TRBV5-1|TRBJ2-7|TRBD2|NA
TGCGCCAGCAGCCCTCTCGCGGGGGTATACGAGCAGTACTTC
CASSPLAGVYEQYF
>TRBV19|TRBJ2-7|TRBD2|once
TGTGCCAGTAGTGAGCTAGCGGGGGGGCAATACGAGCAGTACTTC
CASSELAGGQYEQYF
>TRBV27|TRBJ2-5|TRBD1|NA
TGTGCCAGCAGTCCTCAGACAGGGGGAAAGACCCAGTACTTC
CASSPQTGGKTQYF
>TRBV28|TRBJ1-4|TRBD1|NA
TGTGCCAGCAGCTTGAACAGGGGACAGGATGAAAAACTGTTTTTT
CASSLNRGQDEKLFF
>TRBV6-5|TRBJ1-5|NA|NA
TGTGCCAGCAGAAAGGACAATAGCAATCAGCCCCAGCATTTT
CASRKDNSNQPQHF
>TRBV5-6|TRBJ2-5|TRBD2|NA
TGTGCCAGCAGCTTTTTGGGCCTCGTCGGGGGGGAAGAGACCCAGTACTTC
CASSFLGLVGGEETQYF
>TRBV18|TRBJ1-2|TRBD1|NA
TGTGCCAGCTCACCACAGGGGGCAAGTAACTATGGCTACACCTTC
CASSPQGASNYGYTF
>TRBV18|TRBJ2-3|NA|NA
TGTGCCAGCTCACCATCCCAGGGCCCCACAGATACGCAGTATTTT
CASSPSQGPTDTQYF
>TRBV19|TRBJ1-2|TRBD1|NA
TGTGCCAGTAGTCCTTCCGGGACAGGGATCTATGGCTACACCTTC
CASSPSGTGIYGYTF
>TRBV9|TRBJ1-2|NA|NA
TGTGCCAGCAGCGTTTCCAGCTATGGCTACACCTTC
CASSVSSYGYTF
>TRBV11-2|TRBJ2-3|NA|NA
TGTGCCAGCAGCCCGATCCGGGGGGCCACAGATACGCAGTATTTT
CASSPIRGATDTQYF
>TRBV3-1/TRBV3-2|TRBJ1-2|TRBD1|NA
TGTGCCAGCAGCCCACCTTATTATACAGGGGGTGCCCCCTATGGCTACACCTTC
CASSPPYYTGGAPYGYTF
>TRBV5-5|TRBJ2-7|TRBD1|NA
TGTGCCAGCAGTACGACAGGGGGCGGGTACGAGCAGTACTTC
CASSTTGGGYEQYF
>TRBV6-2/TRBV6-3|TRBJ1-2|NA|NA
TGTGCCAGCAGTTTCGGTCTCTATGGCTACACCTTC
CASSFGLYGYTF